This paragraph covers one TCR beta chain sequence. The antigen is unknown. Template switching incorporated UMIs with a 6-nucleotide sample barcode. TCRdb reprocessed the 5' RACE reads and keeps a single row for each CDR3 protein, giving no DNA. The sample holds about 440,000 distinct CDR3 sequences. The data were taken from a study of monozygotic twins with inflammatory bowel disease. Study outcomes and limitations: Those with IBD had lower TCRbeta diversity (inverse Simpson) than their healthy co-twins did. Reduced clonotype sharing with other individuals was observed in IBD patients relative to healthy twins, especially with disease activity. Concordance status among twins (concordant versus discordant) showed no link to repertoire similarity, possibly from limited power.

The germline V gene has CDR1 LGHNT and CDR2 FRNRAP. The CDR3 length is 15 residues. V gene TRBV12-5 combines with J gene TRBJ2-5. The clonotype comes from a human donor with ulcerative colitis or Crohn's disease, or a healthy co-twin of an affected twin (not recorded which). Material: blood. Here the CDR3 reads CASGLANMPTETQYF.